One and the same sample provided the 17 T cell receptor beta chains below, sequenced in a study of blood T cells in healthy people across ages. The second PCR ran about 6 to 11 cycles with a sample-barcoded 5' primer and J-beta primers. In TCRdb, the 5' RACE reads were re-called with MiXCR into one record per CDR3 protein. The data contain roughly 900,000 distinct CDR3 sequences, about 30% of them singletons. Sequenced material: blood. Source of these receptors: a woman older than 75 in good health.

This clonotype has ten or more counts. The chain is built from TRBV12-3 or TRBV12-4 and TRBJ1-6; D is unclear. This CDR3 is 16 amino acids long. Trimming cost V 1 base and J 0 bases, with 7 bases left between them. The chain's CDR3 is CASSLGPSSYNSPLHF. For the CDR3, the DNA is TGTGCCAGCAGTTTAGGGCCAAGCTCCTATAATTCACCCCTCCACTTT.

This clonotype was seen many times. This chain uses TRBV24-1 with TRBJ2-1, with a possible D match to TRBD2 (7 bases). Germline V gene data show CDR1 as KGHDR and CDR2 as SFDVKD. V lost 4 bases to trimming and J lost 0 bases, with 18 bases between them. The CDR3 is made up of 18 amino acids. The CDR3 sequence is CATSDSKGGPPSYNEQFF. CDR3 nucleotides: TGTGCCACCAGTGACAGTAAGGGGGGGCCCCCCTCCTACAATGAGCAGTTCTTC.

As regards this clonotype: This may arise from a read error, as a much more abundant clone is one base away. This chain connects TRBV7-2 to TRBJ2-1; TRBD2 matches at 11 bases. This CDR3 contains 15 residues. Per the germline V gene, CDR1 is SGHTA and CDR2 is FQGNSA. CDR3 bases: TGTGCCGGCAGCTTACGACTAGCGGGGCCCGATGAGCAGTTCTTC. It translates to CAGSLRLAGPDEQFF.

This clonotype has more than one count but fewer than ten. The chain employs TRBV3-1 and TRBJ2-1; 9 nucleotides agree with TRBD2. Per the germline V gene, CDR1 is LGHDT and CDR2 is YNNKEL (reference sequence). The CDR3 has 16 amino acids. Trimming cost V 4 bases and J 4 bases; bases outside gene matches: 8. In DNA form, the CDR3 reads TGTGCCAGCAGCCCGGGGACTAGCCCAAAGTACAATGAGCAGTTCTTC. Translated, it gives CASSPGTSPKYNEQFF.

This clonotype was recorded a few times. The chain combines TRBV18 with TRBJ1-2; D unclear. This CDR3 is 14 amino acids long. Trimming cost V 0 bases and J 2 bases, with 7 bases left between them. Per the germline V gene, CDR1 is KGHSH and CDR2 is LQKENI. CDR3 region: CASSPPNLNYGYTF. CDR3 DNA sequence: TGTGCCAGCTCACCACCCAATCTAAACTATGGCTACACCTTC. Looking up the rest from reference TRBV18 and TRBJ1-2 gives the full variable domain: NAGVMQNPRHLVRRRGQEARLRCSPMKGHSHVYWYRQLPEEGLKFMVYLQKENIIDESGMPKERFSAEFPKEGPSILRIQQVVRGDSAAYFCASSPPNLNYGYTFGSGTRLTVV.

Points on this clonotype: The junction departs from the called germline gene at one end, perhaps through a read error. J is TRBJ2-5 and V is TRBV11-2, with unresolved D. The last part of the DNA fits TRBJ2-7 better; the J call may be wrong. The CDR3 has 14 amino acids. CDR1 is SGHAT and CDR2 is FQNNGV in the germline V gene. CDR3 nucleotide sequence: TGTGCCGGCAGTCCGGGTACGGTACCCTACGAGCAGTACTTC. Protein sequence: CAGSPGTVPYEQYF.

A few counts support this clonotype. The CDR3 sequence: CSASSGTSGVYEQYF. Written as DNA, the CDR3 is TGCAGTGCATCATCCGGGACTAGCGGGGTCTATGAGCAGTACTTC. The chain joins TRBV20-1 to TRBJ2-7, with 13 bases fitting TRBD2. The CDR3 consists of 15 residues. J gave up 7 bases and V 6 bases, and 12 bases lay outside the gene matches. Germline-derived CDR1 and CDR2 are DFQATT and SNEGSKA (reference sequence).

A remark on this clonotype: A read error may be the cause here, since a much bigger clone is one base away. This chain links TRBV6-2 or TRBV6-3 with TRBJ2-7; no clear D gene. The germline V gene encodes CDR1 MNHEY and CDR2 SVGEGT. CDR3 length: 13 amino acids. Deletions cut 1 base from V and 3 bases from J, with 7 bases between. The CDR3 DNA sequence: TGTGCCAGCAGTTACTTCCTCATCTACGAGCAGTACTTC. Its protein is CASSYFLIYEQYF.

This clonotype was seen a handful of times. This chain uses TRBV5-5 with TRBJ2-2; possibly TRBD2 for D (6 bases). The germline V gene has CDR1 SGHKS and CDR2 YYEKEE (reference sequence). The ends were cut back, 2 bases at V and 4 bases at J, with 9 bases in the middle. CDR3 length: 14 residues. The CDR3 bases are TGTGCCAGCAGCTTTGGGACTCTCACCGGGGAGCTGTTTTTT. Protein: CASSFGTLTGELFF.

This clonotype was recorded only once. This chain uses TRBV7-3 with TRBJ2-1, with TRBD2 matching 8 bases. The CDR3 runs 15 residues. Germline V lookup: CDR1 SGHTA, CDR2 FQGTGA. V shed 2 bases, J shed 5 bases, and the junction held 5 bases outside the gene matches. The CDR3 DNA reads TGTGCCAGCAGCTTATACGGGAGGGCCAACAATGAGCAGTTCTTC. This codes for CASSLYGRANNEQFF.

The sample holds many counts of this clonotype. CDR3 residues: CASRLFYEQYF. The CDR3 region has the DNA TGTGCCAGCAGGTTATTCTACGAGCAGTACTTC. The genes are TRBV6-4 and TRBJ2-7; D ambiguous. The V and J ends lost 6 bases and 3 bases respectively, with 6 bases between them. This CDR3 contains 11 residues. Germline V gives CDR1 MRHNA, CDR2 SNTAGT.

Ten or more counts support this clonotype. V gene TRBV6-5 combines with J gene TRBJ2-3; TRBD1 is a possible D gene (5 bases). Germline CDR1 is MNHEY and CDR2 is SVGAGI. The CDR3 totals 14 residues. Between the trimmed V and J ends, which lost 6 bases and 0 bases, there was a span of 10 bases. The CDR3 DNA reads as TGTGCCAGCAGAGTTCAGGGAAGCACAGATACGCAGTATTTT. Translated, it gives CASRVQGSTDTQYF.

Turning to this clonotype: At one end, the junction sequence differs from germline, possibly due to a read error. This chain links TRBV5-1 with TRBJ2-6, with a weak D call TRBD1 (5 bases). Germline assignment: CDR1 SGHRS and CDR2 YFSETQ. This CDR3 comprises 16 residues. The CDR3 spells CASSLGAGPGANALTF. The CDR3 region has the DNA TGCGCCAGCAGCTTGGGGGCAGGGCCTGGGGCCAACGCCCTGACTTTT.

In this sample, this clonotype turned up a few times. This may stem from a read error, because a much larger clone lies one nucleotide away. The chain couples TRBV12-3 or TRBV12-4 to TRBJ2-5, with 8 bases aligning to TRBD2. This CDR3 comprises 15 residues. Trimming cost V 7 bases and J 11 bases; bases outside gene matches: 18. The CDR3 coding sequence is TGTGCCAGCACCTATAGCGGGGTGCGCGGCAATGAGCAGTACTTC. This encodes CASTYSGVRGNEQYF.

The V and J genes are TRBV19 and TRBJ2-1, with a possible D match to TRBD1 (6 bases). Trimming removed 3 bases at V and 9 bases at J, with 15 bases between. This CDR3 comprises 14 residues. Germline CDR1 reads LNHDA; CDR2 reads SQIVND (reference sequence). The CDR3 DNA sequence: TGTGCCAGTAGTATCCCCCGGGACATTCGTGAGCAGTTCTTC. Its translation is CASSIPRDIREQFF.

This clonotype has a count of ten or more. The chain uses TRBV29-1 and TRBJ1-2; weak D call: TRBD1 (6 bases). Deletions cut 5 bases from V and 12 bases from J, with 19 bases between. Germline V gene data show CDR1 as SQVTM and CDR2 as ANQGSEA. The CDR3 runs 12 residues. The CDR3 spells CSVTGGGSFHTF. DNA of the CDR3: TGCAGCGTTACTGGGGGCGGAAGTTTCCACACCTTC.

This clonotype was found many times. The junction does not match germline at one end; this may be a read error. The gene calls are TRBV20-1 and TRBJ2-5; maybe TRBD1 (6 bases). CDR1 is DFQATT and CDR2 is SNEGSKA in the germline V gene (reference sequence). The length of the CDR3 is 14 residues. As DNA, the CDR3 is TGCAGTGCTAGACCCACACTCAAGGGGGAGATCCAGTACTTC. Translated: CSARPTLKGEIQYF.